Listed here are 28 T cell receptor beta chains from one sample, sequenced in a study of cytotoxic CD8 clonotypes in ibrutinib-treated CLL. Profiling relied on immunoSEQ multiplex PCR, and the TCRdb table lists in-frame clones only, not all of them. The data hold around 97,000 clones, with about 72% observed a single time. The source was PBMCs, collected after 12 months of ibrutinib treatment. Every receptor here comes from a human donor with chronic lymphocytic leukemia.

The chain has TRBV7-2 and TRBJ1-6; a possible D gene is TRBD1 (5 bases). The germline V gene has CDR1 SGHTA and CDR2 FQGNSA. The CDR3 sequence is 17 residues long. V was trimmed by 1 base and J by 11 bases, leaving 21 bases between them. The CDR3 nucleotides are TGTGCCAGCAGCTTAGTCCCTCGGAGGGGAAGGCTAACACCCCTCCACTTT. Translated: CASSLVPRRGRLTPLHF.

The V and J genes are TRBV5-1 and TRBJ1-1, with 7 positions matching TRBD1. The germline CDR1 and CDR2 sequences are SGHRS and YFSETQ. The CDR3 consists of 16 residues. V lost 2 bases, J lost 1 base, and 8 bases stayed unmatched. The CDR3 region has the DNA TGCGCCAGCAGCTTACCCACCTCAGGGGGGAACACTGAAGCTTTCTTT. This translates into CASSLPTSGGNTEAFF.

The V and J genes are TRBV5-4 and TRBJ1-3, with 7 bases identical to TRBD1. Germline CDR1 and CDR2: SGHNT and YYREEE (reference sequence). The CDR3 is made up of 14 amino acids. V shed 4 bases, J shed 10 bases, and the junction held 11 bases outside the gene matches. The CDR3 sequence is CASSPGQQQGTIYF. CDR3 DNA sequence: TGTGCCAGCAGCCCGGGACAGCAACAAGGGACCATATATTTT.

The gene calls are TRBV30 and TRBJ1-1, with 10 nucleotides matching TRBD1. CDR3 size: 14 residues. In germline, CDR1 is GTSNPN, CDR2 SVGIG (reference sequence). The junction had 3 bases not matched to a gene; V was cut back by 5 bases and J by 0 bases. The CDR3 loop reads CAWGTGAMNTEAFF. CDR3 DNA: TGTGCCTGGGGGACAGGGGCGATGAACACTGAAGCTTTCTTT.

This clone has only a few counts. The V call is TRBV5-6, the J call TRBJ1-1; a weak D match, TRBD1 (6 bases). V dropped 2 bases and J dropped 4 bases, with 15 bases sitting between them. The length of the CDR3 is 15 residues. Germline CDR1 reads SGHDT; CDR2 reads YYEEEE. In nucleotides, the CDR3 is TGTGCCAGCAGCTTCTTGGACAGTGACGGCACTGAAGCTTTCTTT. This sequence encodes CASSFLDSDGTEAFF. Full variable domain (rest looked up from reference TRBV5-6 and TRBJ1-1): DAGVTQSPTHLIKTRGQQVTLRCSPKSGHDTVSWYQQALGQGPQFIFQYYEEEERQRGNFPDRFSGHQFPNYSSELNVNALLLGDSALYLCASSFLDSDGTEAFFGQGTRLTVV.

The rearrangement joins TRBV29-1 to TRBJ2-1, with D tentatively TRBD1 or TRBD2 (6 bases each). There are 13 residues in the CDR3. CDR1 is SQVTM and CDR2 is ANQGSEA in the germline V gene. Trimming removed 7 bases from V and 4 bases from J, with 14 bases in between. CDR3 sequence (DNA): TGCAGCGCAGAGGGGGGAGAATACAATGAGCAGTTCTTC. Protein: CSAEGGEYNEQFF.

The J gene is TRBJ2-5, the V gene TRBV30, with 11 bases that match TRBD2. This CDR3 is 15 amino acids long. The trim removed 0 bases at V and 1 base at J, leaving 1 base unmatched. Per germline, CDR1 GTSNPN and CDR2 SVGIG (reference sequence). The CDR3 nucleotides read TGTGCCTGGAGTGTGACTAGCGGGGCCCAAGAGACCCAGTACTTC. Translation gives CAWSVTSGAQETQYF.

Only a few counts were recorded for this clone. This chain joins TRBV28 and TRBJ2-5; 7 nucleotides align to TRBD1. The CDR3 runs to 13 residues. The V gene's germline CDR1 is MDHEN and CDR2 SYDVKM. V lost 11 bases and J lost 4; bases outside the gene matches: 10. The CDR3 loop is CACEQGIAETQYF. The CDR3, as DNA: TGTGCCTGCGAACAGGGGATCGCAGAGACCCAGTACTTC.

The rearrangement uses TRBV9 and TRBJ2-3; perhaps TRBD1 as D (6 bases). Trimming took 4 bases from V and 3 from J, leaving 24 bases between them. Germline CDR1 reads SGDLS; CDR2 reads YYNGEE. The CDR3 is 18 amino acids. The CDR3 coding sequence is TGTGCCAGCAGCCCCGGGACATTCTTTCCTTCGGGGACAGATACGCAGTATTTT. This encodes CASSPGTFFPSGTDTQYF.

The V and J genes are TRBV7-2 and TRBJ2-7; 8 positions agree with TRBD2. The germline V gene has CDR1 SGHTA and CDR2 FQGNSA. V lost 1 base and J lost 4; bases outside the gene matches: 6. The CDR3 is made up of 15 amino acids. This chain's CDR3 is CASSLVPGGRYEQYF. CDR3 in DNA: TGTGCCAGCAGCTTAGTTCCGGGGGGGCGATACGAGCAGTACTTC.

The chain recombines TRBV5-1 with TRBJ1-3; a weak D match, TRBD1 (6 bases). Germline V gene lookup returns CDR1 SGHRS and CDR2 YFSETQ. The CDR3 length is 16 residues. V lost 4 bases and J lost 2, with 16 bases in between. The CDR3: CASSLQPRGTGNTIYF. DNA for the CDR3: TGCGCCAGCAGCCTCCAACCCAGGGGAACTGGAAACACCATATATTTT.

This chain joins TRBV5-6 and TRBJ2-7; 10 bases agree with TRBD1. Trimming at V came to 0 bases and at J to 0 bases, leaving 0 bases not matched to a gene. Germline loops: CDR1 SGHDT, CDR2 YYEEEE. This CDR3 has 15 amino acids. The CDR3 spells CASSLGDRGSYEQYF. CDR3 in DNA: TGTGCCAGCAGCTTGGGGGACAGGGGCTCCTACGAGCAGTACTTC.

The genes are TRBV7-9 and TRBJ2-2; tentative D call: TRBD2 (5 bases). V was clipped by 2 bases and J by 1 base, with 11 bases between them. The CDR3 covers 16 residues. Germline V gene lookup returns CDR1 SEHNR and CDR2 FQNEAQ (reference sequence). The CDR3 region is CASSLKRARNTGELFF. Written as DNA, the CDR3 is TGTGCCAGCAGCTTAAAGAGGGCTCGGAACACCGGGGAGCTGTTTTTT.

This rearrangement joins TRBV27 to TRBJ2-1, with D possibly being TRBD1 (5 bases). The germline V gene has CDR1 MNHEY and CDR2 SMNVEV (reference sequence). The CDR3 runs to 13 residues. The ends were cut back, 6 bases at V and 2 bases at J, with 8 bases in the middle. The CDR3 loop is CASRVGAYNEQFF. CDR3 DNA: TGTGCCAGCAGGGTAGGGGCCTACAATGAGCAGTTCTTC.

The chain combines TRBV14 with TRBJ2-5; weak D call: TRBD2 (5 bases). Trimming shortened V by 0 bases and J by 4 bases, and 9 bases separated the two germline ends. CDR1 and CDR2 (germline): SGHDN, FVKESK. This CDR3 has 14 residues. The CDR3 DNA sequence: TGTGCCAGCAGCCAAGATAGGAGGAGAGAGACCCAGTACTTC. Its protein product is CASSQDRRRETQYF.

The chain combines TRBV25-1 with TRBJ1-5; D may be TRBD1 (6 bases). This CDR3 is built from 15 residues. The germline CDR1 and CDR2 sequences are MGHDK and SYGVNS. Trimming shortened V by 5 bases and J by 6 bases, and 17 bases separated the two germline ends. The chain's CDR3 is CASSPGGRLGQPQHF. Here the CDR3 DNA reads TGTGCCAGCAGTCCCGGGGGGCGCCTAGGTCAGCCCCAGCATTTT.

V and J are TRBV4-1 and TRBJ2-6, with D uncertain. This CDR3 comprises 16 residues. The V gene's germline CDR1 is MGHRA and CDR2 YSYEKL. With 1 base removed from V and 0 bases from J, the gap between germline ends came to 7 bases. The CDR3 bases are TGCGCCAGCAGCCAAGGCGCGTTCTCTGGGGCCAACGTCCTGACTTTC. It encodes CASSQGAFSGANVLTF.

The chain carries TRBV5-4 and TRBJ1-1; perhaps TRBD1 as D (5 bases). The CDR3 length is 14 residues. Trimming took off 4 bases at V and 6 bases at J, with 16 bases between the two ends. Per germline, CDR1 SGHNT and CDR2 YYREEE (reference sequence). The CDR3 bases are TGTGCCAGCAGCCAACCCGGCAGGGAGGCTGAAGCTTTCTTT. Its protein is CASSQPGREAEAFF.

This chain joins TRBV2 and TRBJ2-1; D might be TRBD2 (5 bases). The CDR3 extends over 15 amino acids. Germline values: CDR1 SNHLY, CDR2 FYNNEI. V gave up 3 bases and J gave up 3 bases, with 12 bases separating them. This CDR3 is CASSERLALYNEQFF. The CDR3 DNA reads TGTGCCAGCAGTGAGCGGCTAGCCCTCTACAATGAGCAGTTCTTC.

The table lists this clone with a few counts. The rearrangement links TRBV7-2 to TRBJ1-5; 8 bases match TRBD1. Germline V gene data show CDR1 as SGHTA and CDR2 as FQGNSA. V dropped 1 base and J dropped 2; count of bases not matched to a gene: 1. The CDR3 extends over 15 amino acids. CDR3 protein: CASSLVGQGNQPQHF. The DNA for the CDR3 is TGTGCCAGCAGCTTAGTGGGACAGGGCAATCAGCCCCAGCATTTT.

The gene calls are TRBV14 and TRBJ2-7; maybe TRBD1 (5 bases). V was trimmed by 0 bases and J by 0 bases, leaving 9 bases between them. The CDR3 contains 15 residues. In germline, CDR1 is SGHDN, CDR2 FVKESK. This chain's CDR3 is CASSQDWQGSYEQYF. The CDR3 DNA follows: TGTGCCAGCAGCCAAGATTGGCAGGGCTCCTACGAGCAGTACTTC.

V is TRBV4-1 and J is TRBJ1-2; 9 nucleotides agree with TRBD1. The CDR3 totals 16 residues. The germline V gene has CDR1 MGHRA and CDR2 YSYEKL. V was pared by 1 base and J by 8 bases, with 11 bases of the junction left unmatched. CDR3 nucleotide sequence: TGCGCCAGCAGCCAAGGTATGGGACAGGGATCGAGCGGCTACACCTTC. Its translation: CASSQGMGQGSSGYTF.

The chain carries TRBV5-1 and TRBJ1-4; a weak D match, TRBD1 (5 bases). Trimming took 4 bases from V and 7 from J, leaving 23 bases between them. The CDR3 is 17 amino acids. Germline V gene lookup returns CDR1 SGHRS and CDR2 YFSETQ. CDR3: CASSGFGRQGRTEKLFF. CDR3 nucleotide sequence: TGCGCCAGCAGCGGGTTTGGCCGCCAGGGACGGACTGAAAAACTGTTTTTT.

The V call is TRBV6-6, the J call TRBJ1-1, with 8 bases fitting TRBD1. Unmatched junction bases numbered 15, after V lost 10 bases and J lost 2 bases. This CDR3 contains 16 residues. Per germline, CDR1 MNHNY and CDR2 SVGAGI (reference sequence). CDR3 bases: TGTGCCACCGTGACAGGGGCGGCCAGTTTAAACACTGAAGCTTTCTTT. Its translation is CATVTGAASLNTEAFF.

The chain recombines TRBV28 with TRBJ1-5; D uncertain. CDR3 length: 15 residues. The germline V gene has CDR1 MDHEN and CDR2 SYDVKM. The V and J ends lost 8 bases and 7 bases respectively, with 21 bases between them. The CDR3 DNA sequence: TGTGCCAGCGGGCCCCTAGGGAAGCTGGGGCAGCCCCAGCATTTT. The encoded protein is CASGPLGKLGQPQHF. Using reference TRBV28 and TRBJ1-5 for the parts outside the CDR3, the full variable domain is DVKVTQSSRYLVKRTGEKVFLECVQDMDHENMFWYRQDPGLGLRLIYFSYDVKMKEKGDIPEGYSVSREKKERFSLILESASTNQTSMYLCASGPLGKLGQPQHFGDGTRLSIL.

The rearrangement links TRBV28 to TRBJ2-7; D unresolved. V dropped 5 bases and J dropped 0 bases, with 2 bases sitting between them. This CDR3 has 11 residues. Germline V gives CDR1 MDHEN, CDR2 SYDVKM. CDR3 coding DNA: TGTGCCAGCAGTCACTCCTACGAGCAGTACTTC. Translating gives CASSHSYEQYF.

The count of this clone is one. The chain couples TRBV15 to TRBJ1-6; D gene unclear. Trimming removed 1 base at V and 7 bases at J, with 14 bases between. Per germline, CDR1 LNHNV and CDR2 YYDKDF (reference sequence). This CDR3 spans 16 amino acids. The CDR3 loop is CATSRGEGSPNSPLHF. CDR3 nucleotides: TGTGCCACCAGCAGAGGGGAGGGATCACCCAATTCACCCCTCCACTTT.

The chain has TRBV5-6 and TRBJ2-7; TRBD1 agrees at 11 bases. Germline assignment: CDR1 SGHDT and CDR2 YYEEEE. The CDR3 consists of 14 residues. J gave up 5 bases and V 4 bases, and 5 bases lay outside the gene matches. CDR3 bases: TGTGCCAGCAGCCCGACGGACAGGGGGCACGAGCAGTACTTC. Amino acid sequence: CASSPTDRGHEQYF.